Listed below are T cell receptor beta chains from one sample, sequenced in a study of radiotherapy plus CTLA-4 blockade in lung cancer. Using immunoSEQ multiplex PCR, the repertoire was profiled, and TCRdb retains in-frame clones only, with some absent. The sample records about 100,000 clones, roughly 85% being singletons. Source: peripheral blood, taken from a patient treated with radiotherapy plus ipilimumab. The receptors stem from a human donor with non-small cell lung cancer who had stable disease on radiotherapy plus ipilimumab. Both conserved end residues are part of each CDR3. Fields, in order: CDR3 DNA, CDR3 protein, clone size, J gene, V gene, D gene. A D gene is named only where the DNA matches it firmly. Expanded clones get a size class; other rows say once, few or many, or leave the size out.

TGCGCCAGCAGCTCAACAGGGGGCAGGGAGACCCAGTACTTC	CASSSTGGRETQYF	.	TRBJ2-5	TRBV5-1	TRBD1
TGTGCCAGCAGCTTAGATCCCCGACCGCCCCAGCATTTT	CASSLDPRPPQHF	few	TRBJ1-5	TRBV7-8	.
TGCGCCAGCAGCGTCTCTCTTAGCGGCTACAATGAGCAGTTCTTC	CASSVSLSGYNEQFF	.	TRBJ2-1	TRBV5-1	.
TGCGCCAGCAGCTTGATTGCAGGGGCGAACACCGGGGAGCTGTTTTTT	CASSLIAGANTGELFF	.	TRBJ2-2	TRBV5-1	.
TGTGCCAGCAGCTCGACAGGGACAGATACGCAGTATTTT	CASSSTGTDTQYF	.	TRBJ2-3	TRBV5-4	TRBD1
TGTGCCAGCAGCCAAGATGGGGGGGCCGGAAGGGGACGAATAGAGACCCAGTACTTC	CASSQDGGAGRGRIETQYF	.	TRBJ2-5	TRBV14	.
TGTGCCAGCAGCTCGGACAGGGAATGGGAGACCCAGTACTTC	CASSSDREWETQYF	.	TRBJ2-5	TRBV5-4	TRBD1
TGTGCCAGCAGCCCTCGACAGGGGGGGAGCTACAATGAGCAGTTCTTC	CASSPRQGGSYNEQFF	.	TRBJ2-1	TRBV9	TRBD1
TGTGCCAGCAGCTTGGGACTAAATGAGCAGTTCTTC	CASSLGLNEQFF	.	TRBJ2-1	TRBV7-2	TRBD2
TGTGCCAGCAGCTTAGGACGGGGGACAGGGTGGGGATATGGCTACACCTTC	CASSLGRGTGWGYGYTF	.	TRBJ1-2	TRBV11-2	TRBD1
TGTGCCAGCAGCTCCCCCGCGGAGGGCGGCTATGGCTACACCTTC	CASSSPAEGGYGYTF	.	TRBJ1-2	TRBV7-9	.
TGTGCCAGCAGCGAGGGTTCATATGGGGACATTCAGTACTTC	CASSEGSYGDIQYF	.	TRBJ2-4	TRBV11-3	.
TGTGCCAGCAGCGTAACGGCCCTCTGGAACACTGAAGCTTTCTTT	CASSVTALWNTEAFF	.	TRBJ1-1	TRBV9	.
TGTGCCAGCGGCCTGAGGGGCCAAGCGGGCGTTTTAGTCATTCAGTACTTC	CASGLRGQAGVLVIQYF	.	TRBJ2-4	TRBV27	.
TGTGCCAGCTCACCAGAGCAAGGGCAGATTAATGAAAAACTGTTTTTT	CASSPEQGQINEKLFF	.	TRBJ1-4	TRBV18	.
TGCGCCAGCAGCCTTAGCGGGAGGACAGATACGCAGTATTTT	CASSLSGRTDTQYF	.	TRBJ2-3	TRBV5-1	TRBD2
TGTGCCAGCAGGCGGAACACTGAAGCTTTCTTT	CASRRNTEAFF	.	TRBJ1-1	TRBV28	.
TGCGCCAGCAGACAGGGGGGTACCGGGGAGCTGTTTTTT	CASRQGGTGELFF	.	TRBJ2-2	TRBV5-1	TRBD1
TGTGCCACCAGCAGACTCCCAGGCAGCTCTGGAAACACCATATATTTT	CATSRLPGSSGNTIYF	.	TRBJ1-3	TRBV15	.
TGTGCCAGCAGCTACAACAGGGTCCCTGAGCAGTTCTTC	CASSYNRVPEQFF	.	TRBJ2-1	TRBV11-2	.
TGCGCCAGCAGTGAGTCCACCTCCCTCCACTTT	CASSESTSLHF	.	TRBJ1-6	TRBV10-2	.
TGTGCCAGCAGTGACTTAGCGGGCTCGACCTACGAGCAGTACTTC	CASSDLAGSTYEQYF	.	TRBJ2-7	TRBV2	TRBD2
TGTGCCAGCAGCTTGTCTAAAGACCCGACCCAGTACTTC	CASSLSKDPTQYF	.	TRBJ2-5	TRBV5-4	.
TGTGCCAGCAGTTTATCACAGTTGAACACTGAAGCTTTCTTT	CASSLSQLNTEAFF	.	TRBJ1-1	TRBV27	.
TGTGCCAGCAGCTTAGGGGGAACTAATGAAAAACTGTTTTTT	CASSLGGTNEKLFF	few	TRBJ1-4	TRBV5-4	.
TGCAGCGAGGGACTAGCGGGGGGGCGAGATACGCAGTATTTT	CSEGLAGGRDTQYF	.	TRBJ2-3	TRBV29-1	TRBD2
TGTGCCAGCAGCCTCGGGGGTCGCTACGAGCAGTACTTC	CASSLGGRYEQYF	.	TRBJ2-7	TRBV28	.
TGTGCCAGCAGTTTAGGGAGCACAGATACGCAGTATTTT	CASSLGSTDTQYF	.	TRBJ2-3	TRBV27	.
TGCGCCAGCAGCTTGACCGTGGGTGGCAATGAGCAGTTCTTC	CASSLTVGGNEQFF	.	TRBJ2-1	TRBV5-1	.
TGTGCCAGCAGCATCACAGGGTCGGCTGGCTACACCTTC	CASSITGSAGYTF	once	TRBJ1-2	TRBV7-6	.
TGTGCCAGCAGTGAAAGGGCTAGCGGGAGTTTCACAGATACGCAGTATTTT	CASSERASGSFTDTQYF	.	TRBJ2-3	TRBV6-1	TRBD2
TGTGCCAGCAGCAACAGGGGGCGGTGGGAGACCCAGTACTTC	CASSNRGRWETQYF	.	TRBJ2-5	TRBV11-2	TRBD1
TGTGCCAGCACCCAGACTAGTGTGGTAGATACGCAGTATTTT	CASTQTSVVDTQYF	once	TRBJ2-3	TRBV6-6	.
TGTGCCTGGAGCCCCGTATTACGAACTTGGGGCTACACCTTC	CAWSPVLRTWGYTF	.	TRBJ1-2	TRBV30	.
TGCGCCAGCAACTATGACAGGGACTACGAGCAGTACTTC	CASNYDRDYEQYF	.	TRBJ2-7	TRBV5-1	TRBD1
TGTGCCAGTAGCACCGGTCGGGCGGGTAATGAAAAACTGTTTTTT	CASSTGRAGNEKLFF	.	TRBJ1-4	TRBV19	.
TGTGCCTGGGGCCGGGACAGGCCCTATGGCTACACCTTC	CAWGRDRPYGYTF	few	TRBJ1-2	TRBV30	TRBD1
TGTGCCAGCAGCGTGACTAGCGGAGAATACAATGAGCAGTTCTTC	CASSVTSGEYNEQFF	.	TRBJ2-1	TRBV9	TRBD2
TGTGCCAGCAGACCTAGCGGGTCCTCCTACGAGCAGTACTTC	CASRPSGSSYEQYF	.	TRBJ2-7	TRBV6-1	TRBD2
TGCAGCGTTGTCAAGCGGGGGGGCGAAGATGAGCAGTTCTTC	CSVVKRGGEDEQFF	.	TRBJ2-1	TRBV29-1	TRBD2
TGCAGCGTGGACACCGGGACAGGGGGGTTCGGGGAGCAGTACTTC	CSVDTGTGGFGEQYF	.	TRBJ2-7	TRBV29-1	TRBD1
TGCAGCGTTGAGGGAATAGGGACGAACTATGGCTACACCTTC	CSVEGIGTNYGYTF	.	TRBJ1-2	TRBV29-1	.
TGTGCCAGTAGTACTCTAGGTAACACCGGGGAGCTGTTTTTT	CASSTLGNTGELFF	.	TRBJ2-2	TRBV19	.
TGTGCCAGCAGCTTTTCGGGGGGTGTATCTGGCTACACCTTC	CASSFSGGVSGYTF	.	TRBJ1-2	TRBV7-6	.
TGTGCCAGCAGCATAGGACGAAATGGACAGCCCCAGCATTTT	CASSIGRNGQPQHF	few	TRBJ1-5	TRBV28	.
TGTGCCAGCAGCTTAATGGGACCGGGAAACACTGAAGCTTTCTTT	CASSLMGPGNTEAFF	.	TRBJ1-1	TRBV7-3	.
TGTGCCAGCAGTGCTTCCGGGACAGGGTTTGTCCAGCAGTACTTC	CASSASGTGFVQQYF	.	TRBJ2-7	TRBV6-1	TRBD1
TGTGCCAGCAGTCTAGCGGGAAATTTATACGAGCAGTACTTC	CASSLAGNLYEQYF	.	TRBJ2-7	TRBV28	TRBD2
TGTGCCAGCAAACGGACCTCTGGGGCCAACGTCCTGACTTTC	CASKRTSGANVLTF	.	TRBJ2-6	TRBV28	.
TGCGCCAGCAGCCAAGCGGGGTTGTTTAGGGTGGACTATGGCTACACCTTC	CASSQAGLFRVDYGYTF	once	TRBJ1-2	TRBV4-1	.
TGTGCCAGCTCACGAGGGGGGTACGAGCAGTACTTC	CASSRGGYEQYF	.	TRBJ2-7	TRBV18	.
TGTGCCAGCAGCCCCGAGGGGTACAGACCCTACGAGCAGTACTTC	CASSPEGYRPYEQYF	.	TRBJ2-7	TRBV7-9	.
TGTGCCAGCAGCACCGGACTAGCGGGAGAATACGAGCAGTACTTC	CASSTGLAGEYEQYF	.	TRBJ2-7	TRBV9	TRBD2
TGCGCCAGCAGCCGCACAGGGACCTACGAGCAGTACTTC	CASSRTGTYEQYF	.	TRBJ2-7	TRBV5-1	.
TGTGCCTACTTCGGGGACCCCAGAGGAGGTGGCTACACCTTC	CAYFGDPRGGGYTF	.	TRBJ1-2	TRBV30	.
TGTGCCAGCAGCCCGACCCTGCGGGACACCGGGGAGCTGTTTTTT	CASSPTLRDTGELFF	.	TRBJ2-2	TRBV7-3	.
TGTGCCAGCGCGAAAGCAACTAATGAAAAACTGTTTTTT	CASAKATNEKLFF	once	TRBJ1-4	TRBV18	.
TGCGCCAGCAGCCAAGATCTCCGGCGATCCTACGAGCAGTACTTC	CASSQDLRRSYEQYF	.	TRBJ2-7	TRBV4-1	.
TGTGCCAGCAGCCCGACAGGGCCGGGGACTGAAGCTTTCTTT	CASSPTGPGTEAFF	.	TRBJ1-1	TRBV7-9	TRBD1